This entry lists 15 T cell receptor beta chains sequenced from one sample in a study of T-cell reconstitution after alpha-beta-depleted transplantation in children. Library preparation (for TCRbeta) was performed with unique molecular identifiers. TCRdb reanalysed the PCR reads using MiXCR and keeps one entry per CDR3 protein. The sample records about 600,000 distinct CDR3 sequences, 10% to 13% being singletons. The sequences come from PBMCs from the stem cell graft donor, collected from the stem cell graft. The receptors were sampled from a human donor who donated a stem cell graft to a child with acute myeloid leukemia.

The V and J genes are TRBV6-2 or TRBV6-3 and TRBJ2-1; the D call may be TRBD1 or TRBD2 (5 bases each). The V end was cut by 6 bases, the J end by 10 bases, with 22 bases between. Per the germline V gene, CDR1 is MNHEY and CDR2 is SVGEGT. CDR3 length equals 15 residues. This CDR3 is CASSSPWGSLGEQFF. The CDR3 DNA sequence: TGTGCCAGCAGCTCTCCTTGGGGGTCCCTGGGGGAGCAGTTCTTC.

This clonotype was picked up many times. This chain connects TRBV6-5 to TRBJ2-6, with 7 bases that match TRBD1. This CDR3 has 17 amino acids. The germline CDR1 and CDR2 sequences are MNHEY and SVGAGI. J lost 3 bases, V lost 2 bases, and 7 bases had no gene match. The CDR3 bases are TGTGCCAGCAGTTACGACAGACAGGGTAATGGGGCCAACGTCCTGACTTTC. Its translation is CASSYDRQGNGANVLTF.

This clonotype was observed at least ten times. The V call is TRBV6-5, the J call TRBJ2-3; TRBD1 might be the D (6 bases). The CDR3 has 14 amino acids. Germline V lookup: CDR1 MNHEY, CDR2 SVGAGI. The V end was cut by 5 bases, the J end by 4 bases, with 13 bases between. CDR3 DNA: TGTGCCAGCAGTACTACAGGGCAGCCAGATACGCAGTATTTT. Translating it yields CASSTTGQPDTQYF.

This clonotype appeared a few times. The chain couples TRBV7-9 to TRBJ2-1; 9 bases align to TRBD1. CDR1 SEHNR and CDR2 FQNEAQ come from the germline V gene (reference sequence). This CDR3 has 16 residues. The V segment lost 1 base and the J segment 6 bases; nucleotides outside the gene matches: 7. CDR3 bases: TGTGCCAGCAGCTTAGTTGGGGACAGGGTGATCAATGAGCAGTTCTTC. Translated, it gives CASSLVGDRVINEQFF. Drawing the rest from reference TRBV7-9 and TRBJ2-1, the complete variable domain is DTGVSQNPRHKITKRGQNVTFRCDPISEHNRLYWYRQTLGQGPEFLTYFQNEAQLEKSRLLSDRFSAERPKGSFSTLEIQRTEQGDSAMYLCASSLVGDRVINEQFFGPGTRLTVL.

This clonotype was picked up many times. V gene TRBV10-3 combines with J gene TRBJ2-7, with TRBD1 matching over 8 bases. There are 12 residues in the CDR3. Germline CDR1 is ENHRY and CDR2 is SYGVKD. The ends lost 11 bases at V and 6 bases at J; junction bases unmatched: 9. CDR3 protein: CALSRDRSEQYF. DNA for the CDR3: TGTGCCCTTTCCCGGGACAGGTCCGAGCAGTACTTC.

This clonotype was seen at least ten times. The V gene is TRBV5-1, the J gene TRBJ1-2, with TRBD1 identical over 10 bases. CDR3 length: 14 residues. V trimming: 2 bases; J trimming: 6 bases; junction bases outside the gene matches: 4. Germline V gene sequence: CDR1 SGHRS, CDR2 YFSETQ. The CDR3 region has the DNA TGCGCCAGCAGCTTCGAAGGGACAGGGGATGGCTACACCTTC. Translating it yields CASSFEGTGDGYTF.

This clonotype occurred many times. The rearrangement uses TRBV28 and TRBJ1-1, with a possible D match to TRBD1 (6 bases). The CDR3 length is 14 residues. V was cut by 2 bases and J by 1 base, with 8 bases left in between. Germline V gene data show CDR1 as MDHEN and CDR2 as SYDVKM. The CDR3 sequence is CASSLTGKNTEAFF. CDR3 nucleotides: TGTGCCAGCAGTTTAACAGGGAAGAACACTGAAGCTTTCTTT.

The genes are TRBV5-4 and TRBJ1-3, with 8 bases that match TRBD1. CDR3 length equals 15 residues. V dropped 2 bases and J dropped 2; count of bases not matched to a gene: 3. Germline-derived CDR1 and CDR2 are SGHNT and YYREEE (reference sequence). The CDR3 sequence: CASSFQGAPGNTIYF. CDR3 DNA sequence: TGTGCCAGCAGCTTCCAGGGGGCGCCTGGAAACACCATATATTTT.

The J gene is TRBJ2-1, the V gene TRBV7-2; possibly TRBD2 for D (5 bases). With 5 bases removed from V and 12 bases from J, the gap between germline ends came to 14 bases. Looked up from germline, CDR1 is SGHTA and CDR2 is FQGNSA. This CDR3 region has 12 residues. The CDR3 nucleotides read TGTGCCAGCAGCGGCCGGACTCTTCGGCAGTTCTTC. Protein: CASSGRTLRQFF.

This clonotype was observed a few times. The J gene is TRBJ2-1, the V gene TRBV20-1; weak D call: TRBD2 (7 bases). Trimming cost V 1 base and J 6 bases, with 13 bases left between them. The V gene's germline CDR1 is DFQATT and CDR2 SNEGSKA (reference sequence). The CDR3 is 14 amino acids. CDR3 loop: CSARGGGFSNEQFF. CDR3 coding DNA: TGCAGTGCTAGAGGGGGGGGCTTTAGCAATGAGCAGTTCTTC.

The CDR3 sequence: CAMTPGTAYTGELFF. The DNA of the CDR3 is TGTGCCATGACACCCGGGACAGCGTACACCGGGGAGCTGTTTTTT. The rearrangement links TRBV10-3 to TRBJ2-2; TRBD1 matches at 7 bases. Germline-derived CDR1 and CDR2 are ENHRY and SYGVKD. V gave up 9 bases and J gave up 3 bases; unmatched junction bases: 10. There are 15 residues in the CDR3.

In this sample, this clonotype turned up many times. The rearrangement links TRBV30 to TRBJ2-7; D is unclear. From germline, CDR1 is GTSNPN and CDR2 SVGIG (reference sequence). Trimming pared 0 bases from V and 4 bases from J, leaving 4 bases between. The CDR3 runs 11 residues. CDR3 amino acids: CAWSVEYEQYF. DNA for the CDR3: TGTGCCTGGAGTGTCGAATACGAGCAGTACTTC.

This clonotype was observed at least ten times. The chain is built from TRBV4-3 and TRBJ2-2; tentatively, D is TRBD1 or TRBD2 (5 bases each). Trimming took off 1 base at V and 8 bases at J, with 20 bases between the two ends. The germline V gene encodes CDR1 LGHNA and CDR2 YSLEER. The CDR3 length is 17 residues. CDR3 residues: CASSQVIGTSPAGELFF. For the CDR3, the DNA is TGCGCCAGCAGCCAAGTTATCGGGACCTCCCCGGCAGGGGAGCTGTTTTTT.

This clonotype showed up just a few times. This sequence joins TRBV20-1 and TRBJ2-3; 10 bases agree with TRBD2. Trimming at V came to 5 bases and at J to 6 bases, leaving 14 bases not matched to a gene. CDR3 length: 16 amino acids. The germline gives CDR1 DFQATT, CDR2 SNEGSKA (reference sequence). The CDR3 sequence: CSAGGAGGTSGDTQYF. Here the CDR3 DNA reads TGCAGTGCTGGCGGAGCGGGAGGGACCTCAGGGGATACGCAGTATTTT.

The chain joins TRBV28 to TRBJ1-5; maybe TRBD1 (5 bases). There are 17 residues in the CDR3. V was trimmed by 6 bases and J by 2 bases, leaving 20 bases between them. In germline, CDR1 is MDHEN, CDR2 SYDVKM. The DNA for the CDR3 is TGTGCCAGCAGATGGGGGGGTGGCGGTATCGGCAATCAGCCCCAGCATTTT. Protein sequence: CASRWGGGGIGNQPQHF.